These T cell receptor beta chains were read from a single sample in a study of early T cells in non-severe SARS-CoV-2 infection. From the 5' RACE reads, TCRdb called clonotypes with MiXCR, one entry per CDR3 protein. Of tens of thousands of distinct CDR3 sequences listed, 10% are singletons. The sequenced sample was whole blood. The source of these receptors is an adult who was a healthcare worker with PCR-confirmed SARS-CoV-2 infection or an uninfected control (not recorded which). The CDR3 runs from the conserved cysteine through the conserved F or W. Fields, in order: V gene, J gene, CDR3 protein.

>TRBV3-1|TRBJ2-7
CASSRPGAVLSYEQYF
>TRBV19|TRBJ2-2
CASSIPRTSTGELFF
>TRBV5-1|TRBJ1-1
CASSLGHLNTEAFF
>TRBV4-1|TRBJ1-2
CASSQEATGPAVKYGYTF
>TRBV7-9|TRBJ2-1
CASSYSFDSDEQFF
>TRBV30|TRBJ1-1
CAWSVREGTEAFF
>TRBV10-3|TRBJ1-2
CAISEGTDTYGYTF
>TRBV7-3|TRBJ2-7
CASSKNPGQGADEQYF
>TRBV21-1|TRBJ2-5
CASSPKLRKSQETQYF
>TRBV7-2|TRBJ2-1
CASSLGAGGPNEQFF
>TRBV6-6|TRBJ1-1
CASSRTGNTEAFF
>TRBV9|TRBJ2-7
CASSVERAGGLYEQYF
>TRBV24-1|TRBJ2-7
CATGWTVSSYEQYF
>TRBV29-1|TRBJ2-5
CSVRLAGRETQYF
>TRBV10-3|TRBJ2-7
CANSGTGNDEQYF
>TRBV5-1|TRBJ2-2
CASSLAIGYANTGELFF
>TRBV20-1|TRBJ2-3
CSARDDGGRSDTQYF
>TRBV12-3/TRBV12-4|TRBJ1-5
CASKKQRGQPQHF
>TRBV18|TRBJ1-1
CASSGGQGGWSAEAFF
>TRBV11-1|TRBJ1-1
CASSRDRGEAFF
>TRBV7-9|TRBJ2-1
CASSASGSSYNEQFF
>TRBV20-1|TRBJ1-6
CSAKDQRSSYNSPLHF
>TRBV4-1|TRBJ2-7
CASSQDPGTSSYEQYF
>TRBV7-8|TRBJ2-2
CASSFVTGGTGELFF
>TRBV2|TRBJ2-3
CASSLRITVGTDTQYF
>TRBV18|TRBJ1-5
CASSPGGTQPQHF
>TRBV12-3/TRBV12-4|TRBJ2-3
CASAHYRFSTDTQYF
>TRBV3-1|TRBJ2-2
CASSQRVGPNTGELFF
>TRBV10-1|TRBJ2-7
CASKASGRKGEQYF
>TRBV7-9|TRBJ2-2
CASSILANTGELFF
>TRBV5-5|TRBJ2-3
CASSRLTDTQYF
>TRBV6-2/TRBV6-3|TRBJ2-2
CASNQRGTNTGELFF
>TRBV12-3/TRBV12-4|TRBJ2-1
CASITGTGGGNEQFF
>TRBV11-2|TRBJ2-2
CASITDRGTGELFF
>TRBV6-6|TRBJ1-3
CASSQRDVGFSGNTIYF
>TRBV6-5|TRBJ2-7
CASSYEGMGSYEQYF
>TRBV27|TRBJ2-3
CASSFSGRADTQYF
>TRBV6-6|TRBJ1-1
CASSGTWDTVPGDTEAFF
>TRBV2|TRBJ1-2
CASSVAGMGGYTF
>TRBV11-1|TRBJ2-5
CASNLDREETQYF
>TRBV2|TRBJ1-1
CASSNSNTEAFF
>TRBV5-8|TRBJ1-5
CASSVDRVFQPQHF
>TRBV11-2|TRBJ2-7
CASSFSGTIDEQYF
>TRBV29-1|TRBJ2-5
CSVGVGGARETQYF
>TRBV20-1|TRBJ1-1
CSASSGLENTEAFF
>TRBV29-1|TRBJ1-3
CSVKTPGSGNTIYF
>TRBV3-1|TRBJ2-3
CASSQASGGLGTDTQYF